One TCR beta chain is described in this entry. CDR1 and CDR2 from the germline V gene are MNHEY and SMNVEV (reference sequence). This CDR3 region has 13 residues. Trimming took 6 bases from V and 13 from J, leaving 21 bases between them. The source of the sample is a study of molecular identifiers for immune sequencing clone quantification. CD8+CD4-CCR7+CD45RA+ cells were sorted as naive CD8 T cells. TCRdb re-derived calls from the PCR reads in MiXCR, one entry per CDR3 protein. The sample gives a few hundred thousand distinct CDR3 sequences, about a fifth of which show up once; approximately 0.84% is in the top ten.

The sample comprised naive CD8+ T cells from blood, with Jurkat cell RNA spiked in. This sample's subset: FACS-sorted CD8+CD4-CCR7+CD45RA+ naive T cells. This receptor was obtained from a human donor in good health. Some libraries in this study had Jurkat cell RNA spiked in. The chain links TRBV27 to TRBJ1-1, with D tentatively TRBD1 (5 bases). The CDR3 reads CASSPYRDGGYFF. DNA for the CDR3: TGTGCCAGCAGCCCATATCGGGACGGGGGTTATTTCTTT.